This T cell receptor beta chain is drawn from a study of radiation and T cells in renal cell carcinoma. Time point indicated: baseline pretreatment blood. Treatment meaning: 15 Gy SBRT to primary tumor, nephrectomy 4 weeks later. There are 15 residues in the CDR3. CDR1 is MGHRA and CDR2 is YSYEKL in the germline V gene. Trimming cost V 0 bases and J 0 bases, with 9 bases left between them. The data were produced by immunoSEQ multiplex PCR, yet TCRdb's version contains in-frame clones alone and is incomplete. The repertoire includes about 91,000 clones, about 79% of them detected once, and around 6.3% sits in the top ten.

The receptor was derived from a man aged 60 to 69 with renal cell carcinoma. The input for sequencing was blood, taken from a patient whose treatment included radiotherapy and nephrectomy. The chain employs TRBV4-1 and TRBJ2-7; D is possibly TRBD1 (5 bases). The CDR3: CASSQDLRGSYEQYF. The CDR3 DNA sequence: TGCGCCAGCAGCCAAGATCTAAGGGGCTCCTACGAGCAGTACTTC.